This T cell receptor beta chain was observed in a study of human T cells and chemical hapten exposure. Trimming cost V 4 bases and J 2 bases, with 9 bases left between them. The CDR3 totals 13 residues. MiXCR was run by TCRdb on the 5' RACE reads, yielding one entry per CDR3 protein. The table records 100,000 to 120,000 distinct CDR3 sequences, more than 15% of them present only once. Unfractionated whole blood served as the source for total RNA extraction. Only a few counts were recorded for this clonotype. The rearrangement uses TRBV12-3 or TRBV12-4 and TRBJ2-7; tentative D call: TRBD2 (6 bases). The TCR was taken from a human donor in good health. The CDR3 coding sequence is TGTGCCAGCAGTTCCGGGACTCCCTACGAGCAGTACTTC. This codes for CASSSGTPYEQYF.